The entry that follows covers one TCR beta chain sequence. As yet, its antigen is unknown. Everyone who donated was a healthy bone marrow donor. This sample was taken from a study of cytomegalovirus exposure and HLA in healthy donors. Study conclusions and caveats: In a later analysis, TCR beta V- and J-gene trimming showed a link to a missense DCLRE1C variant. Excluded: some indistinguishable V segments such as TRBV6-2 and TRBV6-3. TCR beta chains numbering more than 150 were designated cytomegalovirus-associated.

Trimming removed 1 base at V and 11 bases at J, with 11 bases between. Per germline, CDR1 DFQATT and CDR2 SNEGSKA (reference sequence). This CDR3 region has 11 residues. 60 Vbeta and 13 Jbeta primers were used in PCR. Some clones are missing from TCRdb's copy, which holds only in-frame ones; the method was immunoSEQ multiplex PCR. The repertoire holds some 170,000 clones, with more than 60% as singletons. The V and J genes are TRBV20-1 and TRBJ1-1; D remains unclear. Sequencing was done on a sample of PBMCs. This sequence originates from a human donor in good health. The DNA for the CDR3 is TGCAGTGCTAGAGTCTGGCTGAGGGCTTTCTTT. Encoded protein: CSARVWLRAFF.